This T cell receptor beta chain is from a study of T-cell memory formation after mild COVID-19. Findings and caveats of the study: There were some responding clones in pre-infection memory, which suggested that cross-reactive memory had joined.

TCRdb re-called the 5' RACE reads with MiXCR, one entry per CDR3 protein. Of about 170,000 distinct CDR3 sequences detected, about an eighth appear once; the ten largest clones hold approximately 3.3%. In this sample, this clonotype turned up a few times. Its antigen is currently unknown. The CDR3 totals 15 residues. Germline V gene data show CDR1 as SGHTA and CDR2 as FQGNSA. V lost 3 bases to trimming and J lost 5 bases, with 15 bases between them. Sequencing was done on a sample of PBMCs or a T cell subset sorted from them (not recorded which). The V call is TRBV7-2, the J call TRBJ2-3; no reliable D call. The sequence was obtained from a man aged 18 to 29 who had mild COVID-19 (a few samples of this study predate the infection). Cell type and time point are not known. The CDR3: CASSFTSAPGDTQYF. CDR3 sequence (DNA): TGTGCCAGCAGCTTTACGAGCGCCCCGGGAGATACGCAGTATTTT.